The T cell receptor (beta chain) under discussion was sequenced for a study of control samples from healthy donors and cancer patients (dated by TCRdb to the early 2020s). The CDR3 covers 13 residues, taking in both the cysteine and the phenylalanine. The entry retains the CDR3 DNA only, 39 bases that are in frame from base 1. The germline V gene supplies CDR1 SQVTM and CDR2 ANQGSEA. V is clipped by 0 bases and J by 2 bases, and the sequence between their germline boundaries is 5 bases long. Library preparation used the immunoSEQ multiplex PCR assay. Drawn from immuneACCESS, this table holds only the in-frame rearrangements with V and J called that TCRdb kept. Clones are partly lost; checked studies trace under half to an unresolved V gene and leave the rest unexplained. The sample yields 110,000 to 150,000 clones; about 88% were counted once. The top ten constitute around 9% of the sample. As to this clone: The clone's antigen remains unknown. Base quality data are lacking; no much larger clone is found one base away.

The rearranged chain carries TRBV29-1 and TRBJ1-3; confidence is insufficient to name the D gene. The sample taken for sequencing was blood. The receptor was derived from a woman in her twenties or thirties in good health. The CDR3 loop reads CSVEDVTGNTIYF. The sequenced DNA is TGCAGCGTTGAAGATGTGACTGGAAACACCATATATTTT. Supplemented by the reference TRBV29-1 and TRBJ1-3 proteins around the CDR3, the complete variable domain is SAVISQKPSRDICQRGTSLTIQCQVDSQVTMMFWYRQQPGQSLTLIATANQGSEATYESGFVIDKFPISRPNLTFSTLTVSNMSPEDSSIYLCSVEDVTGNTIYFGEGSWLTVV.